This is a list of T cell receptor beta chains from one sample in a study of OX40 agonist ivuxolimab in advanced cancers. Generated by immunoSEQ multiplex PCR, the TCRdb table keeps only in-frame clones and is missing some. The data hold approximately 90,000 clones, with more than 70% observed a single time. The material was CD4+ or CD8+ T cells sorted from blood, obtained in a trial of the OX40 agonist ivuxolimab. These receptors all stem from an adult with an advanced solid tumor such as melanoma, head and neck, liver or kidney cancer. The CDR3 runs from the conserved cysteine through the conserved F or W. A D gene is named only where the DNA matches it firmly.

j_call	d_call	v_call	cdr3_aa	cdr3_nt
TRBJ2-7	NA	TRBV10-3	CAISRQYEQYF	TGTGCCATCAGTCGACAGTACGAGCAGTACTTC
TRBJ2-5	TRBD1	TRBV27	CASSPLDREETQYF	TGTGCCAGCAGTCCCTTAGACAGGGAAGAGACCCAGTACTTC
TRBJ2-7	NA	TRBV18	CASSPRQGVDEQYF	TGTGCCAGCTCACCGCGGCAGGGCGTAGACGAGCAGTACTTC
TRBJ1-6	NA	TRBV11-3	CASSSSYNSPLHF	TGTGCCAGCAGCTCCTCCTATAATTCACCCCTCCACTTT
TRBJ1-5	TRBD1	TRBV11-2	CASSFQGANEPQHF	TGTGCCAGCAGCTTTCAGGGGGCAAACGAGCCCCAGCATTTT
TRBJ1-6	TRBD1	TRBV5-1	CASSLGQGIGSPLHF	TGCGCCAGCAGCTTGGGACAGGGGATCGGATCACCCCTCCACTTT
TRBJ2-3	TRBD2	TRBV30	CAWSPIGGLAGVSTDTQYF	TGTGCCTGGAGTCCTATTGGGGGACTAGCGGGGGTTAGCACAGATACGCAGTATTTT
TRBJ2-7	TRBD1	TRBV5-4	CAAHWDRTSYEQYF	TGTGCCGCCCACTGGGACAGGACCTCCTACGAGCAGTACTTC
TRBJ2-1	NA	TRBV6-5	CASSPIEGAYNEQFF	TGTGCCAGCAGTCCTATCGAGGGGGCCTACAATGAGCAGTTCTTC
TRBJ1-2	TRBD1	TRBV7-2	CASSPRTGGSYGYTF	TGTGCCAGCAGCCCCCGAACAGGGGGAAGCTATGGCTACACCTTC